This T cell receptor beta chain is from a study of lymphopenia after photon versus proton radiotherapy (dated by TCRdb to about 2019). As for the study more broadly: In patients with gastrointestinal tumors who developed high-grade lymphopenia, the study compared the immunological effects of photon radiation therapy with those of proton radiation therapy. A cohort of around 21 patients with gastrointestinal tumors who received either photon or proton therapy and subsequently developed lymphopenia was included. The goal of the study was to characterize the differences between the two radiation modalities in how they affect the immune system.

CDR3 length: 16 amino acids, cysteine to phenylalanine. Just CDR3 DNA is preserved here, 48 bases in frame from base 1. V and J are trimmed by 4 bases and 2 bases, and the gene matches miss 11 bases of the junction. In the germline V gene, CDR1 corresponds to MGHRA and CDR2 to YSYEKL. Results and caveats for the whole study, not just this receptor: Across the cohort, a larger post-nadir drop in TCR diversity was inversely correlated with overall survival time among patients who died. The survival association was assessed only in patients who died, and the authors presented better survival with proton therapy as a possibility rather than a demonstrated result. Proton-treated patients stayed relatively stable during treatment, while photon-treated patients lost naive T cells and TCR diversity and gained effector/memory populations. After the lymphocyte count nadir, oligoclonal expansion, especially of CD8+ Temra cells, was observed in photon-treated repertoires, and the drop in diversity was driven by this expansion.

Library prep was done by the immunoSEQ multiplex PCR assay. Alongside multiparametric flow cytometry, deep sequencing of rearranged TCR beta loci was used to profile the T cell repertoires. This is the immuneACCESS table as TCRdb keeps it, with only in-frame sequences that have V and J called. A part of the clones is gone; compared with another copy, unresolved V genes explain less than half, and the rest is unexplained. For this sample the table gives tens of thousands of clones, of which approximately 85% were detected only once. The ten most abundant clones make up 2% to 2.5% of the sample. In the case of this clone: Its recognized antigen is unknown. No base-level quality is on record; no much larger clone is a single base apart.

Here the chain combines TRBV4-1 and TRBJ2-7; 7 bases in the junction line up with TRBD1. The sequence came from a man in his forties with gastric cancer. The sample in question was peripheral blood, obtained from a patient treated with photon-based radiotherapy. CDR3 reads: CASSRLPGQLPYEQYF. The nucleotide sequence reads TGCGCCAGCAGCCGACTGCCGGGACAGCTTCCCTACGAGCAGTACTTC.